Each of the 8 T cell receptor beta chains below was sequenced from the same sample in a study of vaccination effects on CD4 cells after COVID-19. Peptide-pool stimulation followed by sequencing identified expanded antigen-specific CD4+ clonotypes in the ViraFEST assay. Subsequent to a culture period of around 10 days, CD4+ T cells were isolated. Nucleocapsid antibody tests were negative, and the vaccine recipients had no prior SARS-CoV-2 infection. Antigens for these TCRs are unknown. The data were produced by immunoSEQ multiplex PCR, yet TCRdb's version contains in-frame clones alone and is incomplete. The sample gives 23,000 or so clones, 65% to 75% of which show up once; approximately 3.5% is in the top ten. The sequencing here drew on CD4+ T cells from PBMCs cultured with SARS-CoV-2 spike peptides, taken before COVID-19 vaccination. The receptor source for this set is a human donor who received a COVID-19 vaccine.

This rearrangement joins TRBV3-1 (or the pseudogene TRBV3-2) to TRBJ2-7; 7 bases are shared with TRBD1. V lost 4 bases, J lost 4 bases, and 7 bases stayed unmatched. CDR1 is LGHDT, CDR2 YNNKEL, per germline (reference sequence). The CDR3 is 14 residues long. The CDR3 protein is CASSPTTGVYEQYF. The CDR3 bases are TGTGCCAGCAGCCCGACAACAGGGGTATACGAGCAGTACTTC.

Only one count was recorded for this clone. The CDR3, as DNA: TGCGCCAGCAGCGACCGACAGGGTGCAGATACGCAGTATTTT. This translates into CASSDRQGADTQYF. V gene TRBV5-1 combines with J gene TRBJ2-3; 7 nucleotides match TRBD1. J gave up 4 bases and V 4 bases, and 6 bases lay outside the gene matches. Germline-derived CDR1 and CDR2 are SGHRS and YFSETQ. The CDR3 is 14 residues long.

The chain recombines TRBV2 with TRBJ1-3; D ambiguous. This CDR3 is built from 15 residues. V was trimmed by 3 bases and J by 0 bases, leaving 9 bases between them. Germline lookup yields CDR1 SNHLY and CDR2 FYNNEI. Written as DNA, the CDR3 is TGTGCCAGCAGTGAGCAGAAGCTCTCTGGAAACACCATATATTTT. This sequence encodes CASSEQKLSGNTIYF.

The chain couples TRBV11-2 to TRBJ2-3, with TRBD2 matching over 9 bases. This CDR3 comprises 15 residues. Germline loops: CDR1 SGHAT, CDR2 FQNNGV. The V and J ends lost 2 bases and 6 bases, in that order; junction bases with no gene match: 6. The CDR3, as DNA: TGTGCCAGCAGCTTATATAGCGGGAGTCCGGATACGCAGTATTTT. It encodes CASSLYSGSPDTQYF.

J is TRBJ2-5 and V is TRBV5-4; weak D call: TRBD2 (6 bases). Trimming took off 0 bases at V and 4 bases at J, with 10 bases between the two ends. The CDR3 length is 14 residues. From germline, CDR1 is SGHNT and CDR2 YYREEE (reference sequence). The CDR3 nucleotides are TGTGCCAGCAGCTTGGCTGGAGGGAGAGAGACCCAGTACTTC. As protein: CASSLAGGRETQYF.

This clone came up a few times. V and J are TRBV25-1 and TRBJ2-6; D not resolved. Between the trimmed V and J ends, which lost 1 base and 0 bases, there was a span of 7 bases. CDR3 length: 16 residues. The germline V gene encodes CDR1 MGHDK and CDR2 SYGVNS. The CDR3 loop reads CASSEFWSSGANVLTF. The CDR3 DNA is TGTGCCAGCAGTGAATTCTGGTCCTCTGGGGCCAACGTCCTGACTTTC.

The chain combines TRBV5-1 with TRBJ1-2, with D possibly being TRBD1 (5 bases). Per germline, CDR1 SGHRS and CDR2 YFSETQ. This CDR3 spans 14 amino acids. V shed 3 bases and J shed 8 bases, with 17 bases lying between them. CDR3 residues: CASSYWFRQRGYTF. For the CDR3, the DNA is TGCGCCAGCAGCTATTGGTTCCGACAGCGAGGCTACACCTTC.

The V call is TRBV5-6, the J call TRBJ2-2; TRBD1 matches at 9 bases. Trimming took 3 bases from V and 4 from J; bases not matched to a gene: 4. The CDR3 extends over 15 amino acids. Germline lookup yields CDR1 SGHDT and CDR2 YYEEEE. DNA for the CDR3: TGTGCCAGCAGCTACCGGACAGGGGCCACCGGGGAGCTGTTTTTT. Its translation: CASSYRTGATGELFF.